These T cell receptor beta chains were read from a single sample in a study of STAT3 mutations in large granular lymphocyte leukemia. Repertoires were generated with immunoSEQ multiplex PCR, while TCRdb's copy carries only in-frame clones and drops some. Counted here are some 30,000 clones, around 88% occurring once; the ten biggest clones make up 12%. Material for sequencing was peripheral blood mononuclear cells. The receptors were sampled from a man in his sixties with T-cell large granular lymphocyte leukemia. Some clones in this sample may be carry-over from other donors' samples. The CDR3 runs from the conserved cysteine through the conserved F or W. The order of the fields is J gene, V gene, D gene, clone size, CDR3 DNA, CDR3 protein. A D gene is named only where the DNA matches it firmly. Expanded clones get a size class; other rows say once, few or many, or leave the size out.

J: TRBJ1-4; V: TRBV7-2; D: -; size: -; DNA: TGTGCCAGCAGCTTAGGGGGACAACCTAATGAAAAACTGTTTTTT; CDR3: CASSLGGQPNEKLFF
J: TRBJ2-7; V: TRBV5-1; D: -; size: -; DNA: TGCGCCAGCAGCTTGGTTGGGTGGAACTACGAGCAGTACTTC; CDR3: CASSLVGWNYEQYF
J: TRBJ2-4; V: TRBV30; D: TRBD2; size: -; DNA: TGTGCCCGCGACGCGGGGGGTAACATTCAGTACTTC; CDR3: CARDAGGNIQYF
J: TRBJ2-7; V: TRBV7-2; D: -; size: -; DNA: TGTGCCAGCGCCTTCGGGGGAGCCTACGAGCAGTACTTC; CDR3: CASAFGGAYEQYF
J: TRBJ2-7; V: TRBV6-1; D: TRBD1; size: -; DNA: TGTGCCAGCAGTGTAGGGGACAGTACCTACGAGCAGTACTTC; CDR3: CASSVGDSTYEQYF
J: TRBJ2-3; V: TRBV7-2; D: -; size: once; DNA: TGTGCCAGCAGCTTAGTTTCACTAAGCACAGATACGCAGTATTTT; CDR3: CASSLVSLSTDTQYF
J: TRBJ2-2; V: TRBV30; D: TRBD1; size: -; DNA: TGTGCCTGGGGATCCGGGACAGGGGGCTTTTCCGGGGAGCTGTTTTTT; CDR3: CAWGSGTGGFSGELFF
J: TRBJ2-5; V: TRBV5-6; D: TRBD2; size: -; DNA: TGTGCCAGCAGCTTGGGCTCACTAGCGGGGCAAGAGACCCAGTACTTC; CDR3: CASSLGSLAGQETQYF
J: TRBJ1-2; V: TRBV19; D: -; size: -; DNA: TGTGCCAGTAGTGTCCTCGCGGGTGGCTACACCTTC; CDR3: CASSVLAGGYTF
J: TRBJ2-5; V: TRBV5-1; D: TRBD1; size: -; DNA: TGCGCCAGCAGCTGGGGCCCGGGACAGGGGCAAGAGACCCAGTACTTC; CDR3: CASSWGPGQGQETQYF
J: TRBJ2-5; V: TRBV2; D: TRBD2; size: -; DNA: TGTGCCAGCAGTGTATCCGCGGGAGGGCCTGGGGAGACCCAGTACTTC; CDR3: CASSVSAGGPGETQYF
J: TRBJ2-5; V: TRBV15; D: -; size: -; DNA: TGTGCCACCAGCAGATCTTTCCAAGAGACCCAGTACTTC; CDR3: CATSRSFQETQYF
J: TRBJ1-3; V: TRBV30; D: -; size: -; DNA: TGTGCCTGGAGTGACAGGTCCTCTGGAAACACCATATATTTT; CDR3: CAWSDRSSGNTIYF
J: TRBJ1-5; V: TRBV5-8; D: -; size: -; DNA: TGTGCCAGCAGCTCGGGACACCTTAGCAATCAGCCCCAGCATTTT; CDR3: CASSSGHLSNQPQHF
J: TRBJ2-1; V: TRBV10-1; D: -; size: few; DNA: TGCGCCAGCAGAGAGCGATCGGGGAGTGAGCAGTTCTTC; CDR3: CASRERSGSEQFF
J: TRBJ2-5; V: TRBV29-1; D: TRBD1; size: -; DNA: TGCAGCGTTGCCCGGACAGGGGGTGGGGAGACCCAGTACTTC; CDR3: CSVARTGGGETQYF
J: TRBJ1-1; V: TRBV2; D: -; size: -; DNA: TGTGCCAGCGGATCAGGCGCGAACACTGAAGCTTTCTTT; CDR3: CASGSGANTEAFF
J: TRBJ2-1; V: TRBV5-1; D: TRBD2; size: -; DNA: TGCGCCAGCAGCCGGACTAGCGGGACTCTTAATGAGCAGTTCTTC; CDR3: CASSRTSGTLNEQFF
J: TRBJ2-4; V: TRBV27; D: -; size: -; DNA: TGTGCCAGCAGTCCCACCCCCGTACTAGCCAAAAACATTCAGTACTTC; CDR3: CASSPTPVLAKNIQYF
J: TRBJ2-7; V: TRBV29-1; D: -; size: once; DNA: TGCAGCGTTGAAGGGTTGACTGGAAGCTCCTACGAGCAGTACTTC; CDR3: CSVEGLTGSSYEQYF
J: TRBJ1-2; V: TRBV4-2; D: TRBD1; size: once; DNA: TGTGCCAGCAGCCCAACAGGGGTCTATGGCTACACCTTC; CDR3: CASSPTGVYGYTF
J: TRBJ1-2; V: TRBV30; D: -; size: -; DNA: TGTGCCTGGAGTCCGGGGCCCCCTCGGGGCTACTATGGCTACACCTTC; CDR3: CAWSPGPPRGYYGYTF
J: TRBJ1-2; V: TRBV5-1; D: -; size: -; DNA: TGCGCCAGCAGCTCGGATCCGGGCAACTATGGCTACACCTTC; CDR3: CASSSDPGNYGYTF
J: TRBJ1-5; V: TRBV30; D: TRBD1; size: -; DNA: TGTGCCTGGAGTGACCGGGACAGGAGCAATCAGCCCCAGCATTTT; CDR3: CAWSDRDRSNQPQHF
J: TRBJ2-3; V: TRBV19; D: -; size: few; DNA: TGTGCCAGTAGTACGGGCAGGGAGACAGATACGCAGTATTTT; CDR3: CASSTGRETDTQYF
J: TRBJ2-1; V: TRBV18; D: -; size: -; DNA: TGTGCCAGCTCACGAGGTCAGGGCCGCCTAGGGGATGAGCAGTTCTTC; CDR3: CASSRGQGRLGDEQFF
J: TRBJ1-1; V: TRBV5-1; D: -; size: -; DNA: TGCGCCAGCAGCTCCGATAACACTGAAGCTTTCTTT; CDR3: CASSSDNTEAFF
J: TRBJ2-5; V: TRBV5-1; D: -; size: -; DNA: TGCGCCAGCAGCTTGACGGCGGCCCAAGAGACCCAGTACTTC; CDR3: CASSLTAAQETQYF
J: TRBJ2-5; V: TRBV27; D: TRBD2; size: -; DNA: TGTGCCAGCAGTTGGAGCGGGGAGCAGTACTTC; CDR3: CASSWSGEQYF
J: TRBJ1-2; V: TRBV30; D: -; size: -; DNA: TGTGCCTGGAGTCCCGGCTATGGCTACACCTTC; CDR3: CAWSPGYGYTF
J: TRBJ2-7; V: TRBV30; D: -; size: -; DNA: TGTGCCTGGAGTCGGGACCAGGGATCTGACGAGCAGTACTTC; CDR3: CAWSRDQGSDEQYF